The sequence of this TCR beta chain was determined in a study of blood T cell repertoires in COVID-19. Study in general: The United States, Italy and Spain provided the acute and convalescent COVID-19 samples. In each case, the material was cDNA or gDNA derived from T cells, B-cell-depleted T cells, or PBMCs.

Germline V gives CDR1 MDHEN, CDR2 SYDVKM. The V gene lost 10 bases and the J gene lost 4 bases, with 20 bases spanning the gap. The CDR3 has 15 residues. Authors' analysis steps: Reference gene primer amplification in the assay estimated nucleated cell counts. Clones were read by immunoSEQ multiplex PCR, and TCRdb kept only the in-frame ones, dropping some. That table furnishes V, J and clone size, whereas the DNA furnished D and trimming. The repertoire holds about 200,000 clones, about 81% seen once, with 5.2% in the top ten. The clonotype was recovered from a woman in her seventies with COVID-19, enrolled during active disease. Material for sequencing was peripheral blood. The V and J genes are TRBV28 and TRBJ1-3, with a weak D call TRBD1 (6 bases). DNA of the CDR3: TGTGCCACCTTGGCGGGGGCCCTCGGGGGAAACACCATATATTTT. It codes for CATLAGALGGNTIYF. Looking up the rest from reference TRBV28 and TRBJ1-3 gives the full variable domain: DVKVTQSSRYLVKRTGEKVFLECVQDMDHENMFWYRQDPGLGLRLIYFSYDVKMKEKGDIPEGYSVSREKKERFSLILESASTNQTSMYLCATLAGALGGNTIYFGEGSWLTVV.